The 27 T cell receptor beta chains listed next were all sequenced from one sample in a study of cytomegalovirus exposure and HLA in healthy donors. The primer mix had 60 Vbeta and 13 Jbeta primers. Profiling relied on immunoSEQ multiplex PCR, and the TCRdb table lists in-frame clones only, not all of them. The data hold just over 150,000 clones, with nearly 80% observed a single time. The specimen sequenced was PBMCs. The receptor source for this set is a woman aged 45-65 years in good health and CMV-seropositive.

The chain is built from TRBV5-6 and TRBJ2-1; 7 nucleotides agree with TRBD1. CDR3 length equals 16 residues. Looked up from germline, CDR1 is SGHDT and CDR2 is YYEEEE. With V trimmed by 0 bases and J by 5 bases, 8 bases remained unmatched. DNA for the CDR3: TGTGCCAGCAGCTTGGCCCGAGACAGGGCCAACAATGAGCAGTTCTTC. This translates into CASSLARDRANNEQFF.

In its sample, this clone was seen a few times. J is TRBJ2-2 and V is TRBV2; 7 bases agree with TRBD1. Germline CDR1 and CDR2: SNHLY and FYNNEI. V shed 5 bases, J shed 0 bases, and the junction held 6 bases outside the gene matches. This CDR3 contains 16 residues. CDR3: CASSRTGAANTGELFF. CDR3 sequence (DNA): TGTGCCAGCAGTCGCACAGGGGCAGCGAACACCGGGGAGCTGTTTTTT.

This rearrangement joins TRBV7-9 to TRBJ2-7, with TRBD1 matching 7 bases. V dropped 5 bases and J dropped 2; count of bases not matched to a gene: 9. The CDR3 extends over 15 amino acids. Germline CDR1 reads SEHNR; CDR2 reads FQNEAQ (reference sequence). The CDR3 reads CASSTNRGLAYEQYF. The CDR3 bases are TGTGCCAGCAGCACAAACAGGGGTCTTGCCTACGAGCAGTACTTC.

This chain connects TRBV14 to TRBJ1-5; 7 bases agree with TRBD1. Germline V gene data show CDR1 as SGHDN and CDR2 as FVKESK. The CDR3 totals 16 residues. V lost 6 bases and J lost 0; bases outside the gene matches: 8. Here the CDR3 reads CASSIATGNSNQPQHF. CDR3 DNA sequence: TGTGCCAGCAGTATAGCGACAGGGAATAGCAATCAGCCCCAGCATTTT.

The chain recombines TRBV28 with TRBJ1-6; the match to TRBD1 covers 8 bases. The CDR3 spans 15 residues. The junction had 7 bases not matched to a gene; V was cut back by 6 bases and J by 6 bases. CDR1 MDHEN and CDR2 SYDVKM come from the germline V gene. The CDR3 bases are TGTGCCAGCAGACCAGGGGGGACAGGTAATTCACCCCTCCACTTT. Protein: CASRPGGTGNSPLHF. Filled out from reference TRBV28 and TRBJ1-6, the complete variable domain reads DVKVTQSSRYLVKRTGEKVFLECVQDMDHENMFWYRQDPGLGLRLIYFSYDVKMKEKGDIPEGYSVSREKKERFSLILESASTNQTSMYLCASRPGGTGNSPLHFGNGTRLTVT.

V and J are TRBV9 and TRBJ1-1, with 10 positions matching TRBD1. Unmatched junction bases numbered 4, after V lost 2 bases and J lost 3 bases. CDR1 SGDLS and CDR2 YYNGEE come from the germline V gene. This CDR3 spans 15 amino acids. The CDR3 spells CASSVTGTGDTEAFF. Written as DNA, the CDR3 is TGTGCCAGCAGCGTCACCGGGACAGGGGACACTGAAGCTTTCTTT. The complete variable domain, with remaining parts taken from reference TRBV9 and TRBJ1-1, reads DSGVTQTPKHLITATGQRVTLRCSPRSGDLSVYWYQQSLDQGLQFLIQYYNGEERAKGNILERFSAQQFPDLHSELNLSSLELGDSALYFCASSVTGTGDTEAFFGQGTRLTVV.

The chain couples TRBV2 to TRBJ2-2, with D possibly matching TRBD1 (7 bases). The CDR3 is made up of 16 amino acids. From germline, CDR1 is SNHLY and CDR2 FYNNEI. Trimming took off 5 bases at V and 4 bases at J, with 17 bases between the two ends. The CDR3 DNA reads TGTGCCAGCAGTATTCCGGAGGGGGCGGGCACCGGGGAGCTGTTTTTT. Translation: CASSIPEGAGTGELFF.

This chain joins TRBV5-1 and TRBJ2-3; maybe TRBD2 (6 bases). Germline CDR1 and CDR2: SGHRS and YFSETQ. The CDR3 runs to 15 residues. Deletions cut 2 bases from V and 9 bases from J, with 19 bases between. The CDR3 sequence is CASSLSLLAGMTQYF. As DNA, the CDR3 is TGCGCCAGCAGCTTAAGTTTACTAGCCGGAATGACGCAGTATTTT.

J is TRBJ2-2 and V is TRBV7-6, with D tentatively TRBD2 (6 bases). From germline, CDR1 is SGHVS and CDR2 FNYEAQ. V gave up 1 base and J gave up 4 bases, with 19 bases separating them. This CDR3 region has 18 residues. This CDR3 reads CASSLVAPQGGTTGELFF. CDR3 sequence (DNA): TGTGCCAGCAGCTTAGTAGCGCCTCAGGGAGGAACCACCGGGGAGCTGTTTTTT.

The chain couples TRBV4-2 to TRBJ2-1, with a possible D match to TRBD1 (6 bases). Germline V lookup: CDR1 LGHNA, CDR2 YNFKEQ. This CDR3 contains 15 residues. V shed 1 base and J shed 9 bases, with 16 bases lying between them. The CDR3 loop is CASSQVRTAPGEQFF. As DNA, the CDR3 is TGTGCCAGCAGCCAAGTACGGACAGCCCCAGGTGAGCAGTTCTTC.

V is TRBV10-1 and J is TRBJ2-5; a weak D match, TRBD2 (7 bases). Trimming removed 9 bases from V and 5 bases from J, with 25 bases in between. Germline lookup yields CDR1 WNHNN and CDR2 SYGVQD (reference sequence). The length of the CDR3 is 16 residues. The CDR3 is CARVRIRGGPVETQYF. CDR3 bases: TGCGCCAGAGTGCGGATTAGGGGGGGGCCGGTGGAGACCCAGTACTTC.

Only a few counts were recorded for this clone. The sample holds other DNA sequences that translate to the same CDR3. V and J are TRBV2 and TRBJ2-7, with no clear D. This CDR3 has 13 residues. Trimming stripped 6 bases from V and 1 base from J, with 10 bases between. The germline V gene has CDR1 SNHLY and CDR2 FYNNEI. The CDR3 sequence is CASRADSSYEQYF. CDR3 coding DNA: TGTGCCAGCAGGGCCGACTCGTCCTACGAGCAGTACTTC.

This chain joins TRBV28 and TRBJ2-7; a weak D match, TRBD2 (6 bases). The V and J ends lost 3 bases and 0 bases respectively, with 9 bases between them. Germline V lookup: CDR1 MDHEN, CDR2 SYDVKM. The CDR3 sequence is 14 residues long. The CDR3 coding sequence is TGTGCCAGCAGTTTGGGGGGACGCTCCTACGAGCAGTACTTC. The encoded protein is CASSLGGRSYEQYF.

The chain recombines TRBV6-5 with TRBJ2-1; 8 nucleotides line up with TRBD2. With V trimmed by 2 bases and J by 4 bases, 4 bases remained unmatched. The CDR3 is 15 residues long. Germline assignment: CDR1 MNHEY and CDR2 SVGAGI. The CDR3 spells CASSYLAGGYNEQFF. As DNA, the CDR3 is TGTGCCAGCAGTTACCTCGCGGGGGGATACAATGAGCAGTTCTTC.

The chain is built from TRBV4-3 and TRBJ1-1; tentative D call: TRBD1 (5 bases). V was cut by 1 base and J by 7 bases, with 13 bases left in between. This CDR3 is built from 14 residues. The V gene's germline CDR1 is LGHNA and CDR2 YSLEER. Here the CDR3 DNA reads TGCGCCAGCAGCCAAGTAGGAGCAGGGATTGAAGCTTTCTTT. Its protein is CASSQVGAGIEAFF.

The rearrangement joins TRBV7-9 to TRBJ2-5, with a tentative D call TRBD1 (6 bases). CDR1 and CDR2 (germline): SEHNR, FQNEAQ (reference sequence). The CDR3 is 15 residues long. Between the trimmed V and J ends, which lost 4 bases and 0 bases, there was a span of 12 bases. CDR3 nucleotide sequence: TGTGCCAGCAGCTCTGGGGGCTGGTACCAAGAGACCCAGTACTTC. Translating gives CASSSGGWYQETQYF.

The chain employs TRBV7-6 and TRBJ2-3; 9 bases fit TRBD2. CDR1 and CDR2 (germline): SGHVS, FNYEAQ. The CDR3 loop spans 17 amino acids. V trimming: 6 bases; J trimming: 2 bases; junction bases outside the gene matches: 12. The CDR3 protein is CASSGLAGLGYTDTQYF. Here the CDR3 DNA reads TGTGCCAGCAGTGGGCTAGCGGGGCTTGGATACACAGATACGCAGTATTTT.

This sequence joins TRBV9 and TRBJ2-5; D unclear. The ends were cut back, 4 bases at V and 0 bases at J, with 7 bases in the middle. The CDR3 is made up of 13 amino acids. The germline V gene encodes CDR1 SGDLS and CDR2 YYNGEE. CDR3 sequence reads: CASSPGYQETQYF. In nucleotides, the CDR3 is TGTGCCAGCAGCCCCGGGTACCAAGAGACCCAGTACTTC.

The chain recombines TRBV6-6 with TRBJ2-1, with D possibly being TRBD1 (6 bases). Germline lookup yields CDR1 MNHNY and CDR2 SVGAGI (reference sequence). With 5 bases removed from V and 8 bases from J, the gap between germline ends came to 7 bases. The CDR3 is 11 residues long. The CDR3 DNA reads as TGTGCCAGCAGTAGGACAGATGAGCAGTTCTTC. This sequence encodes CASSRTDEQFF.

This clone has only a few counts. The gene calls are TRBV9 and TRBJ2-2; no clear D. This CDR3 is 14 amino acids long. V was pared by 4 bases and J by 6 bases, with 13 bases between. Germline lookup yields CDR1 SGDLS and CDR2 YYNGEE. The CDR3 sequence is CASSPSEGAGELFF. CDR3 DNA sequence: TGTGCCAGCAGCCCCTCTGAAGGAGCCGGGGAGCTGTTTTTT.

The rearrangement links TRBV6-5 to TRBJ2-1, with 11 bases lining up with TRBD2. The germline V gene has CDR1 MNHEY and CDR2 SVGAGI. Trimming cost V 6 bases and J 6 bases; bases outside gene matches: 7. CDR3 length equals 15 residues. The CDR3 reads CASRNSGRAINEQFF. The CDR3 region has the DNA TGTGCCAGCAGAAATAGCGGGAGGGCCATCAATGAGCAGTTCTTC.

This chain links TRBV6-5 with TRBJ1-1; perhaps TRBD1 as D (5 bases). Trimming cost V 0 bases and J 4 bases, with 15 bases left between them. The CDR3 runs to 16 residues. The germline CDR1 and CDR2 sequences are MNHEY and SVGAGI. The chain's CDR3 is CASSYSGAGLSTEAFF. In DNA form, the CDR3 reads TGTGCCAGCAGTTACTCAGGGGCAGGTCTTTCCACTGAAGCTTTCTTT.

This rearrangement joins TRBV19 to TRBJ1-5; D gene uncertain. There are 12 residues in the CDR3. Trimming removed 5 bases from V and 1 base from J, with 3 bases in between. Germline CDR1 reads LNHDA; CDR2 reads SQIVND (reference sequence). CDR3 DNA: TGTGCCAGTAGTGAGAGCAATCAGCCCCAGCATTTT. Amino acids: CASSESNQPQHF.

The V and J genes are TRBV6-5 and TRBJ2-7; 7 bases fit TRBD2. The V segment lost 0 bases and the J segment 3 bases; nucleotides outside the gene matches: 5. In germline, CDR1 is MNHEY, CDR2 SVGAGI. The CDR3 is 15 residues long. The CDR3 spells CASSYSPSGSYEQYF. DNA of the CDR3: TGTGCCAGCAGTTACTCCCCTAGCGGAAGCTACGAGCAGTACTTC.

The rearrangement uses TRBV7-2 and TRBJ1-5; 8 positions match TRBD1. Trimming removed 5 bases from V and 7 bases from J; junction bases left unmatched: 7. Germline V CDR1 and CDR2: SGHTA, FQGNSA. The CDR3 contains 14 residues. The CDR3 is CASSPGTGIQPQHF. The CDR3 DNA reads as TGTGCCAGCAGCCCAGGGACAGGTATCCAGCCCCAGCATTTT.

The chain uses TRBV11-2 and TRBJ2-5; the D gene is possibly TRBD1 (5 bases). With 2 bases removed from V and 2 bases from J, the gap between germline ends came to 9 bases. Germline CDR1 reads SGHAT; CDR2 reads FQNNGV. CDR3 length: 14 residues. This CDR3 is CASSLSPGQETQYF. The CDR3 nucleotides are TGTGCCAGCAGCTTATCCCCAGGGCAAGAGACCCAGTACTTC.

The V call is TRBV5-8, the J call TRBJ1-1; 8 positions match TRBD1. Germline values: CDR1 SGHTS, CDR2 YDEGEE. J was trimmed by 4 bases and V by 4 bases; bases with no gene match: 12. CDR3 size: 16 residues. The CDR3 here is CASSDRDRSGSTEAFF. The DNA of the CDR3 is TGTGCCAGCAGCGACCGGGACAGGTCGGGGTCCACTGAAGCTTTCTTT.